This T cell receptor beta chain was identified during a study of blood T cell repertoires in COVID-19. Assay: immunoSEQ multiplex PCR; the TCRdb copy retains only in-frame clones and omits some. The data contain tens of thousands of clones, approximately 90% of them singletons. In germline, CDR1 is SGHAT, CDR2 FQNNGV. V shed 5 bases and J 8 bases; nucleotides not matched to a gene: 9. The CDR3 sequence is 15 residues long. The TCR originated in a woman older than 75 with active COVID-19. Material: peripheral blood. The rearrangement joins TRBV11-2 to TRBJ1-4; 9 bases are shared with TRBD1. The CDR3 DNA is TGTGCCAGCAGCCTACAGGGGGCGTTTGAAGAAAAACTGTTTTTT. Translated, it gives CASSLQGAFEEKLFF.